This TCR beta chain was retrieved from a study of vaccination effects on CD4 cells after COVID-19 (dated by TCRdb to between 2021 and 2024). Describing the broader study: Each participant got two doses of an mRNA SARS-CoV-2 vaccine, either BNT162b2 or mRNA-1273. Altogether, roughly 10 COVID-19 convalescent patients and a few SARS-CoV-2-naive healthy vaccine recipients made up the full study. The Oncomine TCR Beta short-read assay on an Illumina iSeq 100 was used to sequence cultures from other donors in the study. Pre-vaccine samples were drawn from a couple of convalescent patients 16 days and one week before the first dose, at 142 and 148 days after COVID-19 diagnosis. In both COVID-19 convalescent patients and infection-naive vaccine recipients, the study compared SARS-CoV-2 spike-specific CD4+ TCR repertoires from before mRNA vaccination with those from after it.

The library was obtained by the immunoSEQ multiplex PCR assay. DNA from the cultured, isolated CD4+ T cells was subjected to TCR beta CDR3 sequencing. The paper's data handling went like this. Non-productive TCR sequences were removed, reads were trimmed to the CDR3 region, and CDR3s of at least 7 amino acids were retained. Antigen-specific clonotypes were identified with the MANAFEST web app by comparing expansion in peptide wells against reference cultures. For clones to be considered positive, expansion at FDR<0.05 versus reference and all other wells, an odds ratio above 5, and a frequency above 0.1% in two replicate wells were required. Cross-reactive clonotypes were defined as significantly expanded in SARS-CoV-2 spike wells and in at least one common cold coronavirus spike condition. Levenshtein distance calculated with the stringdist R package was used to assess CDR3 similarity, and unrooted trees were constructed with ape in R 3.6.1. TCRdb provides this immuneACCESS table in a form limited to in-frame rearrangements. Some clones are lacking; in checked studies, under half of them reflect an unresolved V gene, and why the rest are absent is not known. V, J and clone size derive from that table, while D and trimming were established from the DNA sequence. Present in this sample are around 75,000 clones, roughly 73% of which were seen just once. The top ten clones comprise about 5% of the sample.

The ViraFEST assay stimulated PBMC with viral peptide pools and then used TCR sequencing to identify antigen-specific CD4+ T cell clonotypes by expansion. After more than nine days of culture, CD4+ T cells were isolated with the EasySep CD4+ T cell isolation kit. PCR-confirmed SARS-CoV-2 infection had occurred in convalescent patients between March and December 2020, before the Alpha, Beta and Delta variants emerged in the United States. Each well held over 1.5 million PBMC cultured in IMDM containing roughly 5% human AB serum, 8 to 10 IU/ml IL-2 and gentamicin, along with 8 to 10 ug/ml peptides. An HIV-1 Nef peptide pool was used as the negative control culture condition. On days 3 and 7, half of the culture medium was replaced with fresh IL-2-containing medium. Each peptide stimulation condition was cultured in triplicate wells unless otherwise noted. PBMC were separated from whole blood using Ficoll-Paque Plus gradient centrifugation and were then either cryopreserved at -140C or used fresh. The QIAamp micro DNA kit was used to extract genomic DNA from the cultured CD4+ T cells.

What the work shows at the level of the full study, not this receptor alone: Clones induced by infection and clones induced by vaccination both contracted markedly at late timepoints after vaccination, which fits with T cell responses waning over time. In convalescent patients, the post-vaccine spike-reactive repertoire consisted mainly of new vaccine-induced clones, largely distinct from infection-induced clones. The study was limited by a small number of convalescent patients, and early post-infection timepoints were lacking.

Regarding this clone: Its antigen specificity is not known. No clone much larger than this one lies a single base away; base qualities are absent.

Looking up the germline V gene yields CDR1 SGHDT and CDR2 YYEEEE. Relative to germline, V is 5 bases shorter and J is 2 bases shorter, with 14 bases between their ends. The CDR3 starts with the cysteine, ends with the phenylalanine, and has 15 residues. Here the CDR3 DNA is all that survives: 45 bases in frame from base 1. The sequence was obtained from a human donor who had a prior SARS-CoV-2 infection. Source: CD4+ T cells from PBMCs cultured with HIV peptides, taken before COVID-19 vaccination. The intended sense of this specimen's cell subset or site label: HIV-1 Nef peptide pool negative control/reference culture. Here the chain combines TRBV5-6 and TRBJ1-3, with TRBD1 perhaps the D gene, on 5 matching bases. The sequenced DNA: TGTGCCAGCAGTTCCTTGGGGGGGACTGGAAACACCATATATTTT. Its amino acids are CASSSLGGTGNTIYF.